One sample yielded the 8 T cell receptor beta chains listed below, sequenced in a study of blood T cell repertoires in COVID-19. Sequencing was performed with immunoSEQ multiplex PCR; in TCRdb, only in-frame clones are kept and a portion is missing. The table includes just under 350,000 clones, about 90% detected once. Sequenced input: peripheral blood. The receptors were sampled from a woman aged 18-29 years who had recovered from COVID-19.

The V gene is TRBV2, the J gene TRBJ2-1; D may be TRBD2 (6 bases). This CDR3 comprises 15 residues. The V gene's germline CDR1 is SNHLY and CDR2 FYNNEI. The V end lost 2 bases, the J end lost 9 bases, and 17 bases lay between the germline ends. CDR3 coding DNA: TGTGCCAGCAGTGAAAGGAGTCTAGCGACCGGTGAGCAGTTCTTC. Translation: CASSERSLATGEQFF.

The CDR3 coding sequence is TGTGCCAGCGCCCAGTTCGCCGGGAGCACAGATACGCAGTATTTT. This codes for CASAQFAGSTDTQYF. The chain carries TRBV6-6 and TRBJ2-3; D uncertain. Germline V gene sequence: CDR1 MNHNY, CDR2 SVGAGI (reference sequence). The germline V and J ends were trimmed by 8 bases and 0 bases, with 15 bases remaining between them. The CDR3 totals 15 residues.

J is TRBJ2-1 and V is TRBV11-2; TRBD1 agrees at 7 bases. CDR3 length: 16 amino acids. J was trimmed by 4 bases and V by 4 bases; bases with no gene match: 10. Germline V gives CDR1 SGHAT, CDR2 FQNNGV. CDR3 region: CASSSRDSLIYNEQFF. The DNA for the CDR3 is TGTGCCAGCAGCTCACGGGACAGCCTCATATACAATGAGCAGTTCTTC. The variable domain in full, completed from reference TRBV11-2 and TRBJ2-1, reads EAGVAQSPRYKIIEKRQSVAFWCNPISGHATLYWYQQILGQGPKLLIQFQNNGVVDDSQLPKDRFSAERLKGVDSTLKIQPAKLEDSAVYLCASSSRDSLIYNEQFFGPGTRLTVL.

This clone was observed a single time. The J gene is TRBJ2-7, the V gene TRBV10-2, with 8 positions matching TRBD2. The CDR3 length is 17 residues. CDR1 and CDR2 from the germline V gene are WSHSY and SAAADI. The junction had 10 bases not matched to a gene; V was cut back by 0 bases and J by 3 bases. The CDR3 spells CASSESGGLASLYEQYV. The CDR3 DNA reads TGCGCCAGCAGTGAGTCGGGTGGACTAGCTTCTCTCTACGAGCAGTACGTC.

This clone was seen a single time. Written as DNA, the CDR3 is TGTGCCAGCAGTGCCCCGCTACTAGTCCTGGCAGAGACCCAGTACTTC. This translates into CASSAPLLVLAETQYF. The chain couples TRBV6-1 to TRBJ2-5; TRBD2 might be the D (5 bases). Between the trimmed V and J ends, which lost 4 bases and 4 bases, there was a span of 19 bases. Germline V lookup: CDR1 MNHNS, CDR2 SASEGT. The CDR3 loop spans 16 amino acids.

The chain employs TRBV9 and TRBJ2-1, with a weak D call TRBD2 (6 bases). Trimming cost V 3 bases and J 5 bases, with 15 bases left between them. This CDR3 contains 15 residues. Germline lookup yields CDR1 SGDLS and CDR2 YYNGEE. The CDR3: CASSAGSSGDNEQFF. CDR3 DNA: TGTGCCAGCAGCGCCGGGTCTTCGGGGGACAATGAGCAGTTCTTC.

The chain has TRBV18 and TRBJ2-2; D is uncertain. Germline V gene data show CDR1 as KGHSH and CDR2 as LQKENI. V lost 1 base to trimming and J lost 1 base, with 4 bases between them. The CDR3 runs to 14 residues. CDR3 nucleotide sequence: TGTGCCAGCTCACCACGACAGAACACCGGGGAGCTGTTTTTT. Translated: CASSPRQNTGELFF.

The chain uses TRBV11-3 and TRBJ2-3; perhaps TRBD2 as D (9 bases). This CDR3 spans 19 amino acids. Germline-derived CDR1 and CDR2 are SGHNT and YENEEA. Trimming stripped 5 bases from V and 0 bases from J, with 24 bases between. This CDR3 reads CASSPGGGGGAHSTDTQYF. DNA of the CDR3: TGTGCCAGCAGCCCAGGGGGCGGCGGGGGGGCTCATAGCACAGATACGCAGTATTTT.